This passage covers 26 T cell receptor beta chains from one sample sequenced in a study of cytomegalovirus exposure and HLA in healthy donors. The PCR was carried out with 60 Vbeta primers and 13 Jbeta primers. Only in-frame clones appear in the TCRdb table, and some are missing; sequencing was by immunoSEQ multiplex PCR. The sample has fewer than 80,000 clones, 75% seen once; the top ten hold approximately 22%. Sequencing used PBMCs. Every receptor here comes from a woman aged 40 to 50 in good health and CMV-seropositive.

The V gene is TRBV10-3, the J gene TRBJ2-3, with 11 bases matching TRBD1. The CDR3 sequence is 18 residues long. Germline V gene sequence: CDR1 ENHRY, CDR2 SYGVKD. With V trimmed by 4 bases and J by 0 bases, 9 bases remained unmatched. The CDR3 reads CAISAPPGQGESTDTQYF. The CDR3 region has the DNA TGTGCCATCAGTGCACCCCCGGGACAGGGGGAAAGCACAGATACGCAGTATTTT.

This clone occurred once. V gene TRBV7-7 combines with J gene TRBJ2-1; TRBD1 matches at 10 bases. V lost 5 bases to trimming and J lost 6 bases; unmatched junction nucleotides: 7. Germline CDR1 and CDR2: SSHAT and FNYEAQ (reference sequence). This CDR3 is 15 amino acids long. CDR3 loop: CASSAGTGDGNEQFF. CDR3 DNA: TGTGCCAGCAGCGCCGGGACAGGGGACGGCAATGAGCAGTTCTTC.

This chain joins TRBV2 and TRBJ1-2; no clear D. CDR1 and CDR2 (germline): SNHLY, FYNNEI. V was pared by 3 bases and J by 8 bases, with 16 bases between. This CDR3 has 14 residues. CDR3 region: CASSEGSRYEGYTF. For the CDR3, the DNA is TGTGCCAGCAGTGAGGGCAGCCGCTATGAGGGCTACACCTTC.

The chain uses TRBV4-3 and TRBJ1-2; 8 bases are shared with TRBD1. Germline V gene sequence: CDR1 LGHNA, CDR2 YSLEER. The ends lost 3 bases at V and 8 bases at J; junction bases unmatched: 8. CDR3 length: 14 amino acids. In nucleotides, the CDR3 is TGCGCCAGCAGCCAGGGACAGGACGTATGGGGCTACACCTTC. Its translation is CASSQGQDVWGYTF.

This clone was detected a few times. The chain has TRBV6-1 and TRBJ2-2, with D possibly being TRBD2 (5 bases). The germline V and J ends were trimmed by 2 bases and 6 bases, with 19 bases remaining between them. Germline CDR1 reads MNHNS; CDR2 reads SASEGT. This CDR3 contains 17 residues. The CDR3 is CASSERALPAGAGELFF. Here the CDR3 DNA reads TGTGCCAGCAGTGAACGGGCTCTGCCTGCGGGTGCCGGGGAGCTGTTTTTT.

The genes are TRBV6-5 and TRBJ2-1, with TRBD1 as a possible D gene (6 bases). This CDR3 is 15 amino acids long. The ends were cut back, 2 bases at V and 16 bases at J, with 24 bases in the middle. Germline V CDR1 and CDR2: MNHEY, SVGAGI. The CDR3 sequence is CASSYNSGRTGRFFF. CDR3 in DNA: TGTGCCAGCAGTTACAATTCGGGACGAACAGGGCGGTTTTTCTTC.

In its sample, this clone was seen a few times. The chain uses TRBV27 and TRBJ2-3, with 8 bases that match TRBD2. Germline loops: CDR1 MNHEY, CDR2 SMNVEV (reference sequence). The CDR3 spans 15 residues. The V gene end was trimmed by 7 bases and the J gene end by 4 bases; junction bases not matched to a gene: 10. The CDR3 sequence is CASIPSGGLADTQYF. CDR3 nucleotide sequence: TGTGCCAGCATTCCATCGGGGGGGCTGGCAGATACGCAGTATTTT.

The chain couples TRBV9 to TRBJ1-1; 9 nucleotides line up with TRBD1. Losses at the gene ends were 3 bases for V and 4 bases for J; bases not matched to a gene: 10. CDR3 size: 16 residues. CDR1 SGDLS and CDR2 YYNGEE come from the germline V gene. The DNA for the CDR3 is TGTGCCAGCAGCGCACACAGGGGGCTAATTCCCACTGAAGCTTTCTTT. Protein: CASSAHRGLIPTEAFF.

The rearrangement links TRBV5-1 to TRBJ2-3, with D perhaps matching TRBD1 (5 bases). V lost 0 bases and J lost 0, with 5 bases in between. Looked up from germline, CDR1 is SGHRS and CDR2 is YFSETQ. The CDR3 runs 14 residues. CDR3 sequence: CASSLGGSTDTQYF. The CDR3 DNA is TGCGCCAGCAGCTTGGGGGGCAGCACAGATACGCAGTATTTT.

The gene calls are TRBV5-1 and TRBJ2-4; D uncertain. V shed 0 bases and J shed 6 bases, with 10 bases lying between them. The CDR3 extends over 14 amino acids. Germline V gene data show CDR1 as SGHRS and CDR2 as YFSETQ. This CDR3 is CASSLAPRGNIQYF. In DNA form, the CDR3 reads TGCGCCAGCAGCTTGGCGCCCCGCGGAAACATTCAGTACTTC.

This clone was seen ten or more times. This chain uses TRBV5-4 with TRBJ1-1; a possible D gene is TRBD1 (6 bases). Germline CDR1 SGHNT, CDR2 YYREEE (reference sequence). V was trimmed by 2 bases and J by 1 base, leaving 12 bases between them. The CDR3 length is 15 residues. Written as DNA, the CDR3 is TGTGCCAGCAGCTTCGGGCAGGGGCGGAACACTGAAGCTTTCTTT. Translated: CASSFGQGRNTEAFF. The full variable domain, rest sourced from reference TRBV5-4 and TRBJ1-1, is ETGVTQSPTHLIKTRGQQVTLRCSSQSGHNTVSWYQQALGQGPQFIFQYYREEENGRGNFPPRFSGLQFPNYSSELNVNALELDDSALYLCASSFGQGRNTEAFFGQGTRLTVV.

The chain joins TRBV29-1 to TRBJ2-3; 7 bases line up with TRBD1. This CDR3 region has 13 residues. Germline CDR1 and CDR2: SQVTM and ANQGSEA. The V and J ends lost 6 bases and 3 bases, in that order; junction bases with no gene match: 6. CDR3 protein: CSVQTGLTDTQYF. The CDR3 coding sequence is TGCAGCGTCCAGACAGGGCTAACAGATACGCAGTATTTT.

This clone was seen a few times. V gene TRBV6-1 combines with J gene TRBJ2-3, with a possible D match to TRBD2 (5 bases). Looked up from germline, CDR1 is MNHNS and CDR2 is SASEGT. V dropped 4 bases and J dropped 0 bases, with 14 bases sitting between them. The CDR3 extends over 16 amino acids. This CDR3 reads CASSGWQTTSTDTQYF. In DNA, the CDR3 is TGTGCCAGCAGTGGGTGGCAGACTACTAGCACAGATACGCAGTATTTT.

The rearrangement joins TRBV4-1 to TRBJ1-2; D may be TRBD1 (5 bases). This CDR3 has 19 amino acids. The V end was cut by 3 bases, the J end by 4 bases, with 27 bases between. The germline V gene has CDR1 MGHRA and CDR2 YSYEKL. CDR3 in amino acids: CASSQDGTSSGGYVYGYTF. CDR3 bases: TGCGCCAGCAGCCAGGACGGTACTAGCAGCGGGGGATACGTCTATGGCTACACCTTC.

The chain combines TRBV9 with TRBJ1-1; D ambiguous. Deletions cut 6 bases from V and 3 bases from J, with 6 bases between. CDR3 length equals 11 residues. Per the germline V gene, CDR1 is SGDLS and CDR2 is YYNGEE. The CDR3 DNA sequence: TGTGCCAGCACGAGGGACACTGAAGCTTTCTTT. Its translation is CASTRDTEAFF.

This chain joins TRBV15 and TRBJ1-2, with a weak D call TRBD1 (6 bases). This CDR3 is built from 17 residues. V was trimmed by 0 bases and J by 2 bases, leaving 16 bases between them. CDR1 and CDR2 from the germline V gene are LNHNV and YYDKDF (reference sequence). The CDR3 DNA reads TGTGCCACCAGCAGAGATCGTACAGGGTCTGGGAACTATGGCTACACCTTC. This sequence encodes CATSRDRTGSGNYGYTF.

This chain links TRBV30 with TRBJ2-6, with a tentative D call TRBD1 (6 bases). Germline V gene sequence: CDR1 GTSNPN, CDR2 SVGIG (reference sequence). V was trimmed by 3 bases and J by 4 bases, leaving 10 bases between them. The CDR3 spans 14 residues. The CDR3 loop reads CAWSPGAGANVLTF. For the CDR3, the DNA is TGTGCCTGGAGCCCAGGGGCCGGGGCCAACGTCCTGACTTTC.

This rearrangement joins TRBV27 to TRBJ2-3; 16 bases align to TRBD2. The V gene end was trimmed by 6 bases and the J gene end by 1 base; junction bases not matched to a gene: 1. This CDR3 region has 16 residues. Germline V gives CDR1 MNHEY, CDR2 SMNVEV (reference sequence). CDR3 in amino acids: CASRGLAGGGTDTQYF. The CDR3 coding sequence is TGTGCCAGCAGGGGACTAGCGGGGGGGGGCACAGATACGCAGTATTTT.

The CDR3 DNA follows: TGTGCCAGCAGCATACCTCCCGGGAACATTCAGTACTTC. Protein: CASSIPPGNIQYF. The rearrangement joins TRBV28 to TRBJ2-4, with D unclear. V gave up 6 bases and J gave up 7 bases, with 13 bases separating them. There are 13 residues in the CDR3. CDR1 and CDR2 (germline): MDHEN, SYDVKM.

The chain has TRBV15 and TRBJ1-3; no reliable D call. From germline, CDR1 is LNHNV and CDR2 YYDKDF (reference sequence). The ends were cut back, 0 bases at V and 4 bases at J, with 10 bases in the middle. The CDR3 runs to 15 residues. Here the CDR3 reads CATSRDRSAGNTIYF. In nucleotides, the CDR3 is TGTGCCACCAGCAGAGATAGATCAGCGGGAAACACCATATATTTT.

The chain carries TRBV6-1 and TRBJ2-7; unclear D gene. Trimming cost V 7 bases and J 0 bases, with 4 bases left between them. CDR3 length: 11 amino acids. The germline CDR1 and CDR2 sequences are MNHNS and SASEGT. In nucleotides, the CDR3 is TGTGCCAGCATTAGCTCCTACGAGCAGTACTTC. Translation gives CASISSYEQYF.

Only a few counts were recorded for this clone. The chain recombines TRBV28 with TRBJ2-1, with TRBD1 matching over 7 bases. Germline V gives CDR1 MDHEN, CDR2 SYDVKM. The CDR3 has 15 residues. V shed 6 bases, J shed 8 bases, and the junction held 13 bases outside the gene matches. CDR3 loop: CASSRDSTLDDEQFF. As DNA, the CDR3 is TGTGCCAGCAGCCGGGACAGCACTTTAGACGATGAGCAGTTCTTC.

V and J are TRBV28 and TRBJ2-1; D unclear. Trimming pared 3 bases from V and 9 bases from J, leaving 9 bases between. The CDR3 totals 12 residues. Looked up from germline, CDR1 is MDHEN and CDR2 is SYDVKM. In DNA, the CDR3 is TGTGCCAGCAGTTTGTACAGAACTGAGCAGTTCTTC. The encoded protein is CASSLYRTEQFF.

The chain employs TRBV10-3 and TRBJ2-5, with TRBD1 as a possible D gene (6 bases). The J call may be faulty, since TRBJ2-7 better matches the DNA end. Germline V CDR1 and CDR2: ENHRY, SYGVKD. The CDR3 contains 15 residues. The CDR3 loop reads CAISDPTREGDEQYF. The CDR3 nucleotides read TGTGCCATCAGTGACCCTACCCGAGAGGGGGACGAGCAGTACTTC.

V gene TRBV2 combines with J gene TRBJ1-2; a possible D gene is TRBD1 (6 bases). CDR3 size: 12 residues. The V gene lost 6 bases and the J gene lost 6 bases, with 11 bases spanning the gap. Germline V gene sequence: CDR1 SNHLY, CDR2 FYNNEI. The chain's CDR3 is CASRGRGDGYTF. Here the CDR3 DNA reads TGTGCCAGCAGGGGGAGGGGGGATGGCTACACCTTC.

The chain uses TRBV5-1 and TRBJ1-5, with 8 bases lining up with TRBD1. This CDR3 has 14 amino acids. Germline CDR1 reads SGHRS; CDR2 reads YFSETQ. The trim removed 0 bases at V and 12 bases at J, leaving 8 bases unmatched. CDR3 sequence reads: CASSLGGQGGDQHF. For the CDR3, the DNA is TGCGCCAGCAGCTTGGGAGGACAGGGTGGGGACCAGCATTTT.